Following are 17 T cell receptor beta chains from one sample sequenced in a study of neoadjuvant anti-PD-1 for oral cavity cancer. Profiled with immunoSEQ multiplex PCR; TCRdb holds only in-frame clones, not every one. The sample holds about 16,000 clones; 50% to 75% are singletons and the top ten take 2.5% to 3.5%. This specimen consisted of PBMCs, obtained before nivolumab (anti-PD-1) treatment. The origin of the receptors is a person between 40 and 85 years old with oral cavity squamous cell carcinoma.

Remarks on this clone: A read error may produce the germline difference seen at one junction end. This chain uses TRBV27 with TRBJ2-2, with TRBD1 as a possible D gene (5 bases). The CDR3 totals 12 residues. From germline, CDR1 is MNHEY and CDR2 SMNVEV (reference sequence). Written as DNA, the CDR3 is TGTGCCAGCACCTCGGTGGGTGGGGCGCTGTTTTTT. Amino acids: CASTSVGGALFF.

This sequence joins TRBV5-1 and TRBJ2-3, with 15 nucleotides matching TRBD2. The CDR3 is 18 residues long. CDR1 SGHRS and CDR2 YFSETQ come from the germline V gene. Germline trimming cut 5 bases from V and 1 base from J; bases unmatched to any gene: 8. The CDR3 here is CASSVGTSGRPGTDTQYF. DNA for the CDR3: TGCGCCAGCAGTGTCGGGACTAGCGGGAGGCCGGGCACAGATACGCAGTATTTT. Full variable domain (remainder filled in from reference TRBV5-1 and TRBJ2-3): KAGVTQTPRYLIKTRGQQVTLSCSPISGHRSVSWYQQTPGQGLQFLFEYFSETQRNKGNFPGRFSGRQFSNSRSEMNVSTLELGDSALYLCASSVGTSGRPGTDTQYFGPGTRLTVL.

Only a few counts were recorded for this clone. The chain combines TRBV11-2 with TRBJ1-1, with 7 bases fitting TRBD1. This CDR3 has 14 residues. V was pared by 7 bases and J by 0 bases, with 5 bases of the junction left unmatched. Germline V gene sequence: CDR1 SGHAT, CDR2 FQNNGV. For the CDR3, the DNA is TGTGCCAGCAACCAAGGACAGGTGAACACTGAAGCTTTCTTT. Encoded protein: CASNQGQVNTEAFF.

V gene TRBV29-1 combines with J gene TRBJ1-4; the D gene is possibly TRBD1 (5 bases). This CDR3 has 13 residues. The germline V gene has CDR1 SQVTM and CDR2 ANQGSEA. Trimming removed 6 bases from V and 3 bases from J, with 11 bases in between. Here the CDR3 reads CSVLRGANEKLFF. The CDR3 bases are TGCAGCGTCCTTAGGGGTGCTAATGAAAAACTGTTTTTT.

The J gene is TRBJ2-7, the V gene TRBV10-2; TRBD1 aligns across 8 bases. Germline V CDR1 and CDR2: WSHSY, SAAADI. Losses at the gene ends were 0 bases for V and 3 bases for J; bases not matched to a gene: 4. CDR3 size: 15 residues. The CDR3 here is CASSESNRGIYEQYF. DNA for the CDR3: TGCGCCAGCAGTGAGTCGAACAGGGGGATCTACGAGCAGTACTTC.

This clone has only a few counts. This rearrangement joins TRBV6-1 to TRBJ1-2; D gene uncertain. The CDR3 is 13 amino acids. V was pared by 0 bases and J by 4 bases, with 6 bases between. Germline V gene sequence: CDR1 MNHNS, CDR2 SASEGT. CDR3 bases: TGTGCCAGCAGTGAAGCGCACAGCTATGGCTACACCTTC. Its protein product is CASSEAHSYGYTF.

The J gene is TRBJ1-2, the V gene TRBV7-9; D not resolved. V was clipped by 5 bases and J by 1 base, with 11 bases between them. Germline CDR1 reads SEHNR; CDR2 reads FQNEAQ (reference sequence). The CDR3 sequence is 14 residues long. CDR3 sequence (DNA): TGTGCCAGCAGCAACAGCGGGGATAACTATGGCTACACCTTC. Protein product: CASSNSGDNYGYTF. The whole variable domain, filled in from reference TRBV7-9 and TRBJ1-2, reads DTGVSQNPRHKITKRGQNVTFRCDPISEHNRLYWYRQTLGQGPEFLTYFQNEAQLEKSRLLSDRFSAERPKGSFSTLEIQRTEQGDSAMYLCASSNSGDNYGYTFGSGTRLTVV.

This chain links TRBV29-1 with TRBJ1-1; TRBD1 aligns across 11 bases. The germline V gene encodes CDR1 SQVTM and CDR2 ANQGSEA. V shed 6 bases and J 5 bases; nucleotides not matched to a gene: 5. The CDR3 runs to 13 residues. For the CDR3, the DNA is TGCAGCGTACGGGGACAGGGGGGGACTGAAGCTTTCTTT. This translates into CSVRGQGGTEAFF. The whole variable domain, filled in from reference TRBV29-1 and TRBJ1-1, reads SAVISQKPSRDICQRGTSLTIQCQVDSQVTMMFWYRQQPGQSLTLIATANQGSEATYESGFVIDKFPISRPNLTFSTLTVSNMSPEDSSIYLCSVRGQGGTEAFFGQGTRLTVV.

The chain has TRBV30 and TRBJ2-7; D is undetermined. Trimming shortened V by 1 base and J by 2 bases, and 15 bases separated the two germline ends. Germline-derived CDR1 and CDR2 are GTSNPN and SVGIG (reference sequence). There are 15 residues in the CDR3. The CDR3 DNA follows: TGTGCCTGGAGTGCACCCTTCATCCCTACCTACGAGCAGTACTTC. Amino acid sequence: CAWSAPFIPTYEQYF.

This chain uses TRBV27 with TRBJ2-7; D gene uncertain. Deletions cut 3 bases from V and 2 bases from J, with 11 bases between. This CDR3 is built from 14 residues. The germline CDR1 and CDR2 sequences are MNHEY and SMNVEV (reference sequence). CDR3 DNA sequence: TGTGCCAGCAGTTTCTCCCGTTCCGCCTACGAGCAGTACTTC. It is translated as CASSFSRSAYEQYF.

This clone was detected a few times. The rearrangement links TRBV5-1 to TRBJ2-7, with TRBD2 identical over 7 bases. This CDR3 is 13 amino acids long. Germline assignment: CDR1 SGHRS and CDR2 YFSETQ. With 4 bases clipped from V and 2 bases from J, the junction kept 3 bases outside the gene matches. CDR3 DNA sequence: TGCGCCAGCAGCCCTAGCGGAACCTACGAGCAGTACTTC. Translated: CASSPSGTYEQYF.

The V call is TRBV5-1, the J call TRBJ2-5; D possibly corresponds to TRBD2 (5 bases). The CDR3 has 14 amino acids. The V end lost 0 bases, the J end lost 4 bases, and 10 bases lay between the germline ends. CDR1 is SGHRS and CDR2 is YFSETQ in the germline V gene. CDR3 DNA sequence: TGCGCCAGCAGCTTGGGCGGGTTTCGAGAGACCCAGTACTTC. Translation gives CASSLGGFRETQYF.

The CDR3 reads CASSYSSGQGSYEQYF. CDR3 coding DNA: TGTGCCAGCAGTTACTCTTCGGGACAGGGCTCCTACGAGCAGTACTTC. The chain is built from TRBV6-5 and TRBJ2-7; 9 bases fit TRBD1. CDR3 length: 16 amino acids. V trimming: 0 bases; J trimming: 0 bases; junction bases outside the gene matches: 3. Germline loops: CDR1 MNHEY, CDR2 SVGAGI.

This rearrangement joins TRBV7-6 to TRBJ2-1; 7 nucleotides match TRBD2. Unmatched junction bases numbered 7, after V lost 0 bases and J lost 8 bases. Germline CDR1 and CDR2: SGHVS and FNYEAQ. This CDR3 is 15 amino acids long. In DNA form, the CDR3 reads TGTGCCAGCAGCTTAGCGCATCAGACTAGCCATGAGCAGTTCTTC. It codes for CASSLAHQTSHEQFF.

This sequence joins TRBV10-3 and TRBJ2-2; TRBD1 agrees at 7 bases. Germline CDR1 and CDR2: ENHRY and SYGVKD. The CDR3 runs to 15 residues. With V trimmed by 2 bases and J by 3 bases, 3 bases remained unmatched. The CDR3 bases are TGTGCCATCAGTGAGAGGGGGCCTGACACCGGGGAGCTGTTTTTT. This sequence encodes CAISERGPDTGELFF.

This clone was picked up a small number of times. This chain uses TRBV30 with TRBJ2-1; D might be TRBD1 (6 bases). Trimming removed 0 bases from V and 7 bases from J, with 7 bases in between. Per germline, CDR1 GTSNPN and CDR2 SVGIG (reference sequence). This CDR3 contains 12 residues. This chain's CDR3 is CAWSVRGNEQFF. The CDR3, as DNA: TGTGCCTGGAGTGTAAGGGGGAATGAGCAGTTCTTC.

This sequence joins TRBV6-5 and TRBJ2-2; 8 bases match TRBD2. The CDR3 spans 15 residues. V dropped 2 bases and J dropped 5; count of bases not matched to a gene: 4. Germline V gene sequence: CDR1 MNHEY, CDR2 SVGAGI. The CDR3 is CASSYGTSGTGELFF. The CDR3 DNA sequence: TGTGCCAGCAGTTACGGGACTAGTGGTACCGGGGAGCTGTTTTTT.